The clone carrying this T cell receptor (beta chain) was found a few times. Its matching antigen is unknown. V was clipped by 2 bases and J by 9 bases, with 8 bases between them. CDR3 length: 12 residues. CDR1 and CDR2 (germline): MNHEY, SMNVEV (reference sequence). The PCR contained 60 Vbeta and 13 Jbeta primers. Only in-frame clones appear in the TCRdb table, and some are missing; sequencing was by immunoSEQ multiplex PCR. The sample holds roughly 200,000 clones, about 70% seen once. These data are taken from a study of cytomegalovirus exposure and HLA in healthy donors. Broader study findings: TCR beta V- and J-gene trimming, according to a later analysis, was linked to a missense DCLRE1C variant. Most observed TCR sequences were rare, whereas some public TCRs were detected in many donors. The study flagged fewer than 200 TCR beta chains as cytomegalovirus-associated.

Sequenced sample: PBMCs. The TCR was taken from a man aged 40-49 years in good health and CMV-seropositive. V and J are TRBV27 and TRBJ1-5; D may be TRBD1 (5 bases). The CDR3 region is CASSLGGGPQHF. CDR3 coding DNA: TGTGCCAGCAGTTTAGGGGGGGGGCCCCAGCATTTT.